The clone carrying this TCR beta chain showed up just a few times. Its antigen is unidentified. V dropped 5 bases and J dropped 10; count of bases not matched to a gene: 13. Germline V CDR1 and CDR2: MNHNS, SASEGT. This CDR3 contains 14 residues. These data are taken from a study of T cells in Graves' hyperthyroidism and ophthalmopathy. The PBMCs were sourced from fresh peripheral blood (less than 11 ml). Study results and limitations: Blood shared most expanded thyroid clonotypes above 0.001.

Researchers amplified the TCR beta CDR3 regions from RNA transcripts. The study used the HTBI primer set for a first-round RT-PCR of the TCR CDR3. One entry per CDR3 protein, called by TCRdb with MiXCR from the multiplex PCR reads. The top ten clones hold 15% to 20% of a sample with under 700,000 distinct CDR3 sequences, 15% to 20% of them seen once. The chain couples TRBV6-1 to TRBJ1-2, with 7 bases lining up with TRBD1. Sequencing was carried out using blood. The receptor was isolated from a woman between 18 and 29 years old with Graves' hyperthyroidism. The CDR3 DNA follows: TGTGCCAGCAGTTTCGCCCGGGCAACAGGGGACTACACCTTC. Translation: CASSFARATGDYTF.